The present entry profiles one T cell receptor (beta chain) with its context. Nominally healthy donors provided the samples, though records likely missed some immune exposures. CDR1 is GTSNPN, CDR2 SVGIG, per germline (reference sequence). The V and J ends lost 1 base and 3 bases, in that order; junction bases with no gene match: 6. The CDR3 runs to 15 residues. The data originate from a study of cytomegalovirus exposure and HLA in healthy donors. This PCR relied on a set of 60 Vbeta primers and 13 Jbeta primers. Assay: immunoSEQ multiplex PCR; the TCRdb copy retains only in-frame clones and omits some. This table has 140,000 to 150,000 clones, roughly 85% appearing once.

Sequences were obtained from PBMCs. The TCR sequence derives from a male donor in good health and CMV-seronegative. The gene calls are TRBV30 and TRBJ1-5, with 7 bases matching TRBD1. The CDR3, as DNA: TGTGCCTGGAGTGACGACAGGGACGTCAATCAGCCCCAGCATTTT. Translating gives CAWSDDRDVNQPQHF.